The present entry profiles one T cell receptor beta chain with its context. The CDR3 covers 16 residues. Germline CDR1 LGHDT, CDR2 YNNKEL (reference sequence). V was shortened by 0 bases and J by 9 bases, with 17 bases between the two germline ends. The authors ran a second PCR of about 6 to 12 cycles using a sample-barcoded 5' primer and a J-beta primer mix. TCRdb reanalysed the 5' RACE reads using MiXCR and keeps one entry per CDR3 protein. The sample holds fewer than 900,000 distinct CDR3 sequences, roughly 47% seen once. These data are taken from a study of blood T cells in healthy people across ages.

The chain joins TRBV3-1 to TRBJ1-4; D is unclear. The TCR originated in a woman aged 55-70 years in good health. Sequencing used blood. CDR3 coding DNA: TGTGCCAGCAGCCAAGATCTTGAAGCGGATTCGAAAAAACTGTTTTTT. Its protein is CASSQDLEADSKKLFF.